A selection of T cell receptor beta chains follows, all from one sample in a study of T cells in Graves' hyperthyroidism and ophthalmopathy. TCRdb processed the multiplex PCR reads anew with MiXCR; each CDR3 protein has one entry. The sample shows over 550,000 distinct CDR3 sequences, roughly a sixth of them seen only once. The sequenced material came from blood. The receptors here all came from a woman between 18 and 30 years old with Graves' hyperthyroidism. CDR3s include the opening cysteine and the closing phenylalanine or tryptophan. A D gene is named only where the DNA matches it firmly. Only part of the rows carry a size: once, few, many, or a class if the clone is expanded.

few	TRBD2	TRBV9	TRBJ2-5	TGTGCCAGCTCCCGCGATAGCGGGGCGGGGACCCAGTACTTC	CASSRDSGAGTQYF
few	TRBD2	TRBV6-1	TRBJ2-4	TGTGCCAGCAGTGTTCTGACAGCGGGAGCTACAAACATTCAGTACTTC	CASSVLTAGATNIQYF
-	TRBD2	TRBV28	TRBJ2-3	TGTGCCAGCACGACTAGCGGGACCCCCCTAAGCACAGATACGCAGTATTTT	CASTTSGTPLSTDTQYF
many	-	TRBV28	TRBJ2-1	TGTGCCAGCAGTTTCTCCGAGAGACTAGCCTACAATGAGCAGTTCTTC	CASSFSERLAYNEQFF
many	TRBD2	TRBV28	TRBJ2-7	TGTGCCAGCAGTTTAGCGGGAGCTAGGGTGTACGAGCAGTACTTC	CASSLAGARVYEQYF
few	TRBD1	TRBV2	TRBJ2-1	TGTGCCAGCATCAGGGGGAACTACAATGAGCAGTTCTTC	CASIRGNYNEQFF
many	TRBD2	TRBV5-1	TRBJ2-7	TGCGCCAGCAGCTTGGGTCTAGCGGGAGTATCCTACGAGCAGTACTTC	CASSLGLAGVSYEQYF
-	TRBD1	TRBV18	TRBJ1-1	TGTGCCAGCTCACCCGGTGCAGGGGGCACTGAAGCTTTCTTT	CASSPGAGGTEAFF
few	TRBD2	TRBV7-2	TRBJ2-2	TGTGCCAGCATTCCACACGGACTAGCTGGCACCGGGGAGCTGTTTTTT	CASIPHGLAGTGELFF
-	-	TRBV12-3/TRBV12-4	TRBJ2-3	TGTGCCAGCAGTTTAGTTGAGGGGGCAGATACGCAGTATTTT	CASSLVEGADTQYF
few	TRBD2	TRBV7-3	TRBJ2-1	TGTGCCAGCAGCTATAGCGGGGGATCACACAATGAGCAGTTCTTC	CASSYSGGSHNEQFF
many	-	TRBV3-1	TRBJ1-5	TGTGCCAGCAGCCAAGGGGTCGGGCCCCAGCATTTT	CASSQGVGPQHF
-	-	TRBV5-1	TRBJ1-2	TGCGCCAGCAGTTGGACATCGAACTATGGCTACACCTTC	CASSWTSNYGYTF
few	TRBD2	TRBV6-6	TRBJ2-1	TGTGCCAGCAGTTACACAGGACTAGCGGGAGGTTCCTACAATGAGCAGTTCTTC	CASSYTGLAGGSYNEQFF
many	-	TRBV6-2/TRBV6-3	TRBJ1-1	TGTGCCAGCAGTTATTCGCCCGGCAGACCAAACACTGAAGCTTTCTTT	CASSYSPGRPNTEAFF
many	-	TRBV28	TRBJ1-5	TGTGCCAGCAGTCAGGACAGCCCGGGGTTGGACCAGCATTTT	CASSQDSPGLDQHF
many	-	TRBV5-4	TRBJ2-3	TGTGCCAGCAGAGCATTGGGACTTCATGGAGATACGCAGTATTTT	CASRALGLHGDTQYF
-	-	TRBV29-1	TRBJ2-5	TGCAGCGTTGAAGTAACGGGGACTAGGGGGCCCCAAGAGACCCAGTACTTC	CSVEVTGTRGPQETQYF
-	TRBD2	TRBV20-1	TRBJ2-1	TGCAGTGCCGCCCGGACTAGCGGAAATGAGCAGTTCTTC	CSAARTSGNEQFF
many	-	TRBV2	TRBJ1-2	TGTGCCAGCAGTCCCCCGGGACGGGCGAACTATGGCTACACCTTC	CASSPPGRANYGYTF
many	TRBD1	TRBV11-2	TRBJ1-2	TGTGCCAGCAGACGATCCGGGACAGGGATGGCGGGCTACACCTTC	CASRRSGTGMAGYTF
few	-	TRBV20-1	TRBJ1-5	TGCAGTGCTAGCATCCCAGGGAACAATCAGCCCCAGCATTTT	CSASIPGNNQPQHF
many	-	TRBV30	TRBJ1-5	TGTGCCTGTAACAGGGAGCATCAGCCCCAGCATTTT	CACNREHQPQHF
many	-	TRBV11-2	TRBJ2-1	TGTGCCAGCAGTTCCGGGGGAATAAGCGAGTACTACAATGAGCAGTTCTTC	CASSSGGISEYYNEQFF
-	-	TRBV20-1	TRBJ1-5	TGCAGTGCTAGAGGGTCGGGTAGGGGGGCCGGCAATCAGCCCCAGCATTTT	CSARGSGRGAGNQPQHF
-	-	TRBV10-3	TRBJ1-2	TGTGCCATCAGTGAGACCGGGGAGCCTAACTATGGCCACACCTTC	CAISETGEPNYGHTF
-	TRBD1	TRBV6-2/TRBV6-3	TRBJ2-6	TGTGCCAGCAGTTACGACAGGGTCGGAGGATCTGGGGCCAACGTCCTGACTTTC	CASSYDRVGGSGANVLTF
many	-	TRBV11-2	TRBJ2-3	TGTGCCAGCAGCTTAGGTGCGGTGAACACAGATACGCAGTATTTT	CASSLGAVNTDTQYF
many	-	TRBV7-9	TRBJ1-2	TGTGCCAGCAGCTTAAGTCCAAATAACTATGGCTACACCTTC	CASSLSPNNYGYTF
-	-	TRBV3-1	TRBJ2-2	TGTGCCAGCAGCCCTCGGGCCGTCACCGGGGAGCTGTTTTTT	CASSPRAVTGELFF
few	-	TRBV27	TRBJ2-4	TGTGCCAGCAGTTTACTCGGTGACAACGTTCAGTACTTC	CASSLLGDNVQYF
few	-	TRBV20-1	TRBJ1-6	TGCAGTGCTAGAGGGAGCTCCTATAATTCACCCCTCCACTTT	CSARGSSYNSPLHF
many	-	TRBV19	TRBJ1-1	TGTGCCAGTAGTAAACGACAGATTGGTACTGAAGCTTTCTTT	CASSKRQIGTEAFF